What follows are 2 T cell receptor beta chains derived from one specimen sequenced in a study of OX40 agonist ivuxolimab in advanced cancers. Repertoires were generated with immunoSEQ multiplex PCR, while TCRdb's copy carries only in-frame clones and drops some. The table includes around 78,000 clones, 81% detected once. Source: CD4+ or CD8+ T cells sorted from blood, taken in a trial of the OX40 agonist ivuxolimab. Source of these receptors: an adult with an advanced solid tumor such as melanoma, head and neck, liver or kidney cancer.

The chain links TRBV7-2 to TRBJ1-2, with D perhaps matching TRBD1 (5 bases). The germline V gene has CDR1 SGHTA and CDR2 FQGNSA. The CDR3 has 16 amino acids. The V gene lost 2 bases and the J gene lost 8 bases, with 21 bases spanning the gap. The CDR3 bases are TGTGCCAGCAGCTTACAGCCAGGGAGCTTTCAACTGGGCTACACCTTC. As protein: CASSLQPGSFQLGYTF.

The chain combines TRBV11-3 with TRBJ1-2; unclear D gene. CDR3 length: 12 amino acids. Per germline, CDR1 SGHNT and CDR2 YENEEA. Deletions cut 5 bases from V and 5 bases from J, with 9 bases between. The CDR3 DNA is TGTGCCAGCAGCGAAGTTTCTTATGGCTACACCTTC. Protein product: CASSEVSYGYTF.